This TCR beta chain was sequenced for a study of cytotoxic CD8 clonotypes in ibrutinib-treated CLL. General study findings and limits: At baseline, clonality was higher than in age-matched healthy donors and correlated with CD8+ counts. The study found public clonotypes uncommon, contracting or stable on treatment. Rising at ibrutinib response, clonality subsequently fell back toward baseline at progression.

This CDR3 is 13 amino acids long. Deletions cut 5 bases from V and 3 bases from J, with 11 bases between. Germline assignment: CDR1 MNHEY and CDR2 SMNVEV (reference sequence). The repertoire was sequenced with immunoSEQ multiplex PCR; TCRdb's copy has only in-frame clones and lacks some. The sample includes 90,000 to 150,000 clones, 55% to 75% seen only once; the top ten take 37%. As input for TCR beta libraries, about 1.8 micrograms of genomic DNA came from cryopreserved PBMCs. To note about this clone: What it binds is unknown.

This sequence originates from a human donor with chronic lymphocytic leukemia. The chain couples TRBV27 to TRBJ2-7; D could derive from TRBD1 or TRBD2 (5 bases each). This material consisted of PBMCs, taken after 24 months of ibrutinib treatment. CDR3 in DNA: TGTGCCAGCAGTGAAGGGGAGTTCTACGAGCAGTACTTC. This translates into CASSEGEFYEQYF.